This T cell receptor (beta chain) was captured by sequencing in a study of response to subunit inactivated influenza vaccine (dated by TCRdb to between 2018 and 2020). About the investigation overall: To follow how T cells responded to a trivalent subunit inactivated influenza vaccine, the researchers relied on deep quantitative profiling of the T cell receptor repertoire. Study-level results and caveats: The authors suggested that each seasonal influenza vaccination may recruit only a limited number of new T cells.

With regard to this clonotype: Its antigen is still unknown. Per-nucleotide qualities are absent, and no much larger clonotype sits a single base away.

V is reduced by 2 bases and J by 3 bases, leaving a spacing of 18 bases between them. The germline V gene (reference sequence) sets CDR1 to DFQATT and CDR2 to SNEGSKA. Taken from cysteine to phenylalanine, the CDR3 has 16 residues. The sequence is cut down to CDR3 DNA, 48 bases in frame from base 1. The library was prepared using RT-PCR. This sample was sequenced with an Illumina HiSeq 2500. TCRdb reran the public reads through fastp at Q25 and MiXCR, keeping productive beta chains. Each record represents a unique CDR3 protein, reported with the most common genes and DNA among its rows. Across this sample there are 650,000 to 850,000 distinct CDR3 sequences, with roughly 13% seen only once. Clones ranked in the top ten supply approximately 7% of the sample.

This receptor chain uses TRBV20-1 and TRBJ2-3; a weak D assignment points to TRBD2 (5 bases agree). Source: PBMCs from blood, taken 14 to 15 days before vaccination. The clonotype was recovered from a man aged 50 to 60 who received an inactivated influenza vaccine. Donor details come from another sample of the same person, matched by shared clones. The sequenced DNA is TGCAGTGCTAGAAAGTTCTCAGGAGGAGCGACAGATACGCAGTATTTT. It translates to CSARKFSGGATDTQYF.